This T cell receptor (beta chain) was captured in a study of Graves' ophthalmopathy and Graves' hyperthyroidism. Amplified TCR beta CDR3 regions were obtained using RNA transcripts as template. HTBI-primed first-round RT-PCR preceded second-round multiplex PCR. Using its own MiXCR run on the multiplex PCR reads, TCRdb lists one record per CDR3 protein. The sample shows around 1.1 million distinct CDR3 sequences, roughly 35% of them seen only once. The CDR3 covers 14 residues. Trimming left V 0 bases short and J 3 bases short, with 11 bases between. CDR1 and CDR2 from the germline V gene are DFQATT and SNEGSKA (reference sequence). This clonotype was counted only a few times. Antigen: not known. Only newly diagnosed hyperthyroidism patients aged 18 to 65, with under 2 months' duration, were enrolled. General study points: For predicting ophthalmopathy progression, the model had about 71% sensitivity and nearly 75% specificity.

This sequence was found in an adult man with Graves' hyperthyroidism. The rearrangement joins TRBV20-1 to TRBJ1-2; D is ambiguous. Specimen: peripheral blood or thyroid tissue (not recorded which). CDR3 amino acids: CSARDRRIYYGYTF. The CDR3 DNA reads TGCAGTGCTAGAGACAGGCGAATCTACTATGGCTACACCTTC.